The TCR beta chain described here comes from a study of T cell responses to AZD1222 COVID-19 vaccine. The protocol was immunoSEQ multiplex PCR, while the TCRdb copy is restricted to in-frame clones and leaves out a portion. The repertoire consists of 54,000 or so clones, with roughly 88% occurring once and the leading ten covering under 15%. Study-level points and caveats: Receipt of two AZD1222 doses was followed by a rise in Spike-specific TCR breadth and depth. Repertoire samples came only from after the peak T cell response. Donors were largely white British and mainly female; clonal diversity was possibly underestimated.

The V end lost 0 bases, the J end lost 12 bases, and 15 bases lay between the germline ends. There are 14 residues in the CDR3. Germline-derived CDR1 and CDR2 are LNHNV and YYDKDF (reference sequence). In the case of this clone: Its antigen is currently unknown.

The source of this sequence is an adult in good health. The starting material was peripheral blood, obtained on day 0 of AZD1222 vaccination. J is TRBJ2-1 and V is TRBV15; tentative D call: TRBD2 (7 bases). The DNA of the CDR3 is TGTGCCACCAGCAGAGAACTGGAGGGAGGGGGGCAGTTCTTC. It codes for CATSRELEGGGQFF.